A single sample gave rise to the 7 T cell receptor beta chains below, sequenced in a study of Ad26.COV2.S vaccination and SARS-CoV-2 variants. Described treatment: 15 to 20 received Ad26.COV2.S at low or high dose, single or two shots; a few received placebo; per-sample allocation not given. Following the first vaccine or placebo injection, samples were taken on day 63. TCRdb's copy holds only in-frame clones and misses some; the assay was immunoSEQ multiplex PCR. Counted here are around 450,000 clones, approximately 92% occurring once; the ten biggest clones make up 9% to 15%. The input for sequencing was peripheral blood, taken in a trial of Ad26.COV2.S vaccine versus placebo. The receptors were gathered from a person between 18 and 65 years old who received the Ad26.COV2.S COVID-19 vaccine or a placebo.

The rearrangement joins TRBV12-3 or TRBV12-4 to TRBJ1-5; D is undetermined. The CDR3 spans 13 residues. The V and J ends lost 5 bases and 5 bases respectively, with 10 bases between them. CDR3 sequence reads: CASSQSPDQPQHF. CDR3 DNA: TGTGCCAGCAGTCAAAGTCCGGATCAGCCCCAGCATTTT.

The rearrangement joins TRBV4-1 to TRBJ2-1; 8 bases map to TRBD2. The trim removed 1 base at V and 2 bases at J, leaving 4 bases unmatched. Germline values: CDR1 MGHRA, CDR2 YSYEKL. The CDR3 contains 16 residues. CDR3 sequence reads: CASSQVSAGAYNEQFF. In DNA form, the CDR3 reads TGCGCCAGCAGCCAAGTATCAGCGGGAGCCTACAATGAGCAGTTCTTC.

The rearrangement links TRBV11-2 to TRBJ2-7; D is unclear. Germline V gene data show CDR1 as SGHAT and CDR2 as FQNNGV. This CDR3 comprises 14 residues. The V and J ends lost 5 bases and 0 bases respectively, with 11 bases between them. CDR3 nucleotide sequence: TGTGCCAGCAGCCGCTGGCGGAACTCCTACGAGCAGTACTTC. It encodes CASSRWRNSYEQYF. The full variable domain, with the rest looked up from reference TRBV11-2 and TRBJ2-7, is EAGVAQSPRYKIIEKRQSVAFWCNPISGHATLYWYQQILGQGPKLLIQFQNNGVVDDSQLPKDRFSAERLKGVDSTLKIQPAKLEDSAVYLCASSRWRNSYEQYFGPGTRLTVT.

This chain connects TRBV18 to TRBJ2-1; 13 bases agree with TRBD2. The CDR3 loop spans 14 amino acids. The V segment lost 3 bases and the J segment 9 bases; nucleotides outside the gene matches: 2. Germline CDR1 is KGHSH and CDR2 is LQKENI. The CDR3 loop is CASSPGTSGTEQFF. The CDR3 DNA reads TGTGCCAGCTCACCCGGGACTAGCGGGACTGAGCAGTTCTTC. The variable domain in full, completed from reference TRBV18 and TRBJ2-1, reads NAGVMQNPRHLVRRRGQEARLRCSPMKGHSHVYWYRQLPEEGLKFMVYLQKENIIDESGMPKERFSAEFPKEGPSILRIQQVVRGDSAAYFCASSPGTSGTEQFFGPGTRLTVL.

CDR3 nucleotides: TGTGCCAGCAGCCAAGCTAGCGGGAGCTATGAGCAGTTCTTC. Translated: CASSQASGSYEQFF. The rearrangement links TRBV4-2 to TRBJ2-1; 10 nucleotides agree with TRBD2. The J segment lost 8 bases and the V segment lost 1 base, leaving 2 bases of the junction unmatched. The CDR3 contains 14 residues. Germline values: CDR1 LGHNA, CDR2 YNFKEQ.

The chain recombines TRBV19 with TRBJ1-4; the D gene is possibly TRBD1 (5 bases). This CDR3 comprises 17 residues. The V end lost 7 bases, the J end lost 8 bases, and 26 bases lay between the germline ends. CDR1 and CDR2 from the germline V gene are LNHDA and SQIVND (reference sequence). The CDR3 bases are TGTGCCAGTACCCCCTGGGGCTCCAAAAAGGGCGAAGAAAAACTGTTTTTT. This translates into CASTPWGSKKGEEKLFF. The full variable domain, rest sourced from reference TRBV19 and TRBJ1-4, is DGGITQSPKYLFRKEGQNVTLSCEQNLNHDAMYWYRQDPGQGLRLIYYSQIVNDFQKGDIAEGYSVSREKKESFPLTVTSAQKNPTAFYLCASTPWGSKKGEEKLFFGSGTQLSVL.

The V call is TRBV19, the J call TRBJ2-7; 10 bases align to TRBD1. V lost 6 bases to trimming and J lost 2 bases; unmatched junction nucleotides: 13. CDR3 length equals 17 residues. Germline CDR1 reads LNHDA; CDR2 reads SQIVND (reference sequence). Here the CDR3 DNA reads TGTGCCAGTAGCCCCGTCTCCCCGGGACAGGGGACCTACGAGCAGTACTTC. Translating gives CASSPVSPGQGTYEQYF.